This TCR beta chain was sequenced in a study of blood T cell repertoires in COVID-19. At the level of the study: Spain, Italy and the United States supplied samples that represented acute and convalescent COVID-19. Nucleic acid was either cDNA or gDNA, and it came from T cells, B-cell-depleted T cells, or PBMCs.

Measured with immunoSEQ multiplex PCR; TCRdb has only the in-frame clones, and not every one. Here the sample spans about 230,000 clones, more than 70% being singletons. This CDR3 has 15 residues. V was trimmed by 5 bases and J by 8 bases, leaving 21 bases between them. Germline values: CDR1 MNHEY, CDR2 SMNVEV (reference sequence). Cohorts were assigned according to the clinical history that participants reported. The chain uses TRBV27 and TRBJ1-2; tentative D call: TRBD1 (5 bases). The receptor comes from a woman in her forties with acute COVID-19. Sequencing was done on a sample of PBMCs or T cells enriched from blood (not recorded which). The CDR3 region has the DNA TGTGCCAGCAGTGAATGGGGCCCCCTTAAGGAGGGCTACACCTTC. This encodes CASSEWGPLKEGYTF.